Listed below are T cell receptor beta chains from one sample, sequenced in a study of cytomegalovirus exposure and HLA in healthy donors. Only in-frame clones appear in the TCRdb table, and some are missing; sequencing was by immunoSEQ multiplex PCR. The repertoire includes over 150,000 clones, 82% of them detected once, and 9.5% to 12% sits in the top ten. The specimen was PBMCs. The receptors derive from a man between 45 and 60 years old in good health and CMV-seropositive. The CDR3 runs from the conserved cysteine through the conserved F or W. The order of the fields is V gene, D gene, J gene, clone size, CDR3 protein, CDR3 DNA. The D gene is left open where the match is weak. Expanded clones are given a class, and other clones once, few, many or no size at all.

TRBV18	-	TRBJ2-3	-	CASSPFRESTDTQYF	TGTGCCAGCTCACCATTCCGCGAGAGCACAGATACGCAGTATTTT
TRBV30	-	TRBJ1-1	-	CAWSHGDTEAFF	TGTGCCTGGAGTCACGGAGACACTGAAGCTTTCTTT
TRBV28	-	TRBJ1-5	-	CASSYAMGNQPQHF	TGTGCCAGCAGCTATGCAATGGGCAATCAGCCCCAGCATTTT
TRBV27	-	TRBJ2-2	-	CARFGRRVRGGELFF	TGTGCCAGATTTGGGAGGCGGGTGAGGGGCGGGGAGCTGTTTTTT
TRBV7-2	-	TRBJ1-1	-	CASSLTRNTEAFF	TGTGCCAGCAGCTTAACAAGAAACACTGAAGCTTTCTTT
TRBV18	-	TRBJ1-1	-	CASSPLPGNTEAFF	TGTGCCAGCTCACCCCTACCAGGGAACACTGAAGCTTTCTTT
TRBV6-5	-	TRBJ2-2	-	CASSLDSTGELFF	TGTGCCAGCAGTTTAGACTCCACCGGGGAGCTGTTTTTT
TRBV19	-	TRBJ1-5	-	CASSPGGGANQPQHF	TGTGCCAGTAGTCCCGGGGGAGGGGCCAATCAGCCCCAGCATTTT
TRBV13	-	TRBJ1-2	-	CASSAQGRVYGYTF	TGTGCCAGCAGCGCACAGGGTAGGGTCTATGGCTACACCTTC
TRBV7-9	-	TRBJ2-3	-	CASSLGASGTDTQYF	TGTGCCAGCAGCTTAGGGGCCTCTGGCACAGATACGCAGTATTTT
TRBV5-1	TRBD1	TRBJ1-1	-	CASSPNNRGDTEAFF	TGCGCCAGCAGCCCAAATAACAGGGGTGACACTGAAGCTTTCTTT
TRBV30	-	TRBJ1-6	-	CAWSPRMGPLHF	TGTGCCTGGAGTCCCAGGATGGGTCCCCTCCACTTT
TRBV4-3	-	TRBJ2-7	-	CASSQGRDTSYEQYF	TGCGCCAGCAGCCAAGGACGGGACACTTCCTACGAGCAGTACTTC
TRBV29-1	TRBD2	TRBJ2-3	-	CSVEGGGTDTQYF	TGCAGCGTTGAGGGGGGAGGGACAGATACGCAGTATTTT
TRBV2	TRBD2	TRBJ2-7	few	CASSSTAGRREFEQYF	TGTGCCAGCAGTTCAACCGCGGGACGGCGGGAGTTCGAGCAGTACTTC
TRBV6-1	-	TRBJ1-5	-	CASSEHSNQPQHF	TGTGCCAGCAGTGAACATAGCAATCAGCCCCAGCATTTT
TRBV19	TRBD2	TRBJ2-1	-	CASSSTSGGPYNEQFF	TGTGCCAGTAGTTCCACTAGCGGGGGACCCTACAATGAGCAGTTCTTC
TRBV5-1	TRBD1	TRBJ1-4	-	CASSLAGGRGDHMFF	TGCGCCAGCAGCTTGGCCGGGGGCAGGGGGGACCATATGTTTTTT
TRBV29-1	TRBD1	TRBJ2-7	-	CSVEGTGPYEQYF	TGCAGCGTTGAAGGGACAGGCCCCTACGAGCAGTACTTC
TRBV7-2	-	TRBJ2-3	-	CASSLGRTGDTQYF	TGTGCCAGCAGCTTAGGCCGAACGGGGGATACGCAGTATTTT
TRBV5-5	-	TRBJ2-7	-	CASSLTSYEQYF	TGTGCCAGCAGCTTGACTTCCTACGAGCAGTACTTC
TRBV5-1	TRBD2	TRBJ2-3	-	CASSYRTSGVSTDTQYF	TGCGCCAGCAGCTACCGGACTAGCGGAGTAAGCACAGATACGCAGTATTTT
TRBV7-8	TRBD2	TRBJ2-3	-	CASCSGRRADTQYF	TGTGCCAGCTGTAGCGGGCGCCGGGCAGATACGCAGTATTTT
TRBV6-5	TRBD1	TRBJ1-2	-	CVSRGTGYNYGYTF	TGTGTCAGCAGAGGGACAGGGTACAACTATGGCTACACCTTC
TRBV6-5	-	TRBJ1-2	-	CASSLSTGNGYTF	TGTGCCAGCAGCCTCTCAACAGGGAATGGCTACACCTTC
TRBV10-3	-	TRBJ2-7	-	CAISAIQGLDYEQYF	TGTGCCATCAGTGCAATTCAGGGTCTAGACTACGAGCAGTACTTC
TRBV6-5	TRBD1	TRBJ2-7	-	CASSRTGTGDHEQYF	TGTGCCAGCAGTCGTACCGGGACAGGGGACCACGAGCAGTACTTC